This TCR beta chain was documented in a study of shared clonotypes between healthy human individuals. Comment on this clone: Antigen specificity is unknown.

The CDR3 sequence is 16 residues long. The germline V gene encodes CDR1 MNHNS and CDR2 SASEGT. V was clipped by 3 bases and J by 0 bases, with 15 bases between them. Sorted-subset replicate PCR reactions contained 200 to 250 ng DNA, corresponding to some 28,000 T cell genomes. Sequenced by immunoSEQ multiplex PCR; TCRdb stores in-frame clones only, minus some. The data contain around 560,000 clones, 95% of them singletons. The naive CD8 population came from CD45RO-negative cells selected for CCR7, without terminally differentiated effector memory CD45RA+ cells. General study results and limits: Rarefaction revealed incomplete sorted-subset sequencing despite large depth.

V gene TRBV6-1 combines with J gene TRBJ2-7; D remains ambiguous. The sample comprised naive CD8+ T cells sorted from blood. This TCR derives from a woman aged 25 to 39 in good health. The CDR3 here is CASSESTQANSYEQYF. DNA of the CDR3: TGTGCCAGCAGTGAGAGTACGCAGGCTAACTCCTACGAGCAGTACTTC.